These T cell receptor beta chains were read from a single sample in a study of Graves' ophthalmopathy and Graves' hyperthyroidism. TCRdb reprocessed the multiplex PCR reads via MiXCR and lists one record per CDR3 protein. The sample has over a million distinct CDR3 sequences, 35% to 40% seen once; the top ten hold 11%. The specimen was peripheral blood or thyroid tissue (not recorded which). Receptors originate from an adult man with Graves' hyperthyroidism. CDR3s include the opening cysteine and the closing phenylalanine or tryptophan. The D gene is left open where the match is weak. Not all rows give a size; the values are once, few, many and, for expanded clones, a class.

clone size,D gene,J gene,V gene,CDR3 DNA,CDR3 protein
many,-,TRBJ2-5,TRBV15,TGTGCCACCAGCAGAGCCTCCGGCCCCCTGGGAGAGACCCAGTACTTC,CATSRASGPLGETQYF
few,TRBD1,TRBJ1-2,TRBV28,TGTGCCAGCAGCAAAACAGGGGATGGCTACACCTTC,CASSKTGDGYTF
-,-,TRBJ1-4,TRBV2,TGTGCCAGCAACCGGGACGGTGACAAACTGTTTTTT,CASNRDGDKLFF
many,TRBD1,TRBJ2-5,TRBV11-2,TGTGCCAGCAGCTTCGCGGACAGGGTGCGAGAGACCCAGTACTTC,CASSFADRVRETQYF
few,TRBD1,TRBJ2-2,TRBV19,TGTGCCAGTAGTGATGGACAGGGGGTTCGGACCGGGGAGCTGTTTTTT,CASSDGQGVRTGELFF
-,-,TRBJ1-4,TRBV29-1,TGCAGCGTTGGGGGGGTCCTAGACGGTGAAAAACTGTTTTTT,CSVGGVLDGEKLFF
-,-,TRBJ2-7,TRBV7-3,TGTGCCAGCTCACGGACTGAGCCCGAGCAGTACTTC,CASSRTEPEQYF
-,-,TRBJ1-2,TRBV29-1,TGCAGCGTTATCCAGGGAAATGGCCACACCTTC,CSVIQGNGHTF
few,-,TRBJ2-7,TRBV11-1,TGTGCCAGCAGCTTAGCGCCACGGAGCTACGAGCAGTACTTC,CASSLAPRSYEQYF
many,-,TRBJ2-2,TRBV7-9,TGTGCCAGCAGCTTCACAGGGCCCGGGGAGCTGTTTTTT,CASSFTGPGELFF
-,-,TRBJ2-7,TRBV20-1,TGCAGTGCTCCGTCGCAGGGGGAGCAGTACTTC,CSAPSQGEQYF
-,-,TRBJ1-6,TRBV2,TGTGCCAGCAGTGATTCGGGGGGCCGGGGGGATTCACCCCTCCACTTT,CASSDSGGRGDSPLHF